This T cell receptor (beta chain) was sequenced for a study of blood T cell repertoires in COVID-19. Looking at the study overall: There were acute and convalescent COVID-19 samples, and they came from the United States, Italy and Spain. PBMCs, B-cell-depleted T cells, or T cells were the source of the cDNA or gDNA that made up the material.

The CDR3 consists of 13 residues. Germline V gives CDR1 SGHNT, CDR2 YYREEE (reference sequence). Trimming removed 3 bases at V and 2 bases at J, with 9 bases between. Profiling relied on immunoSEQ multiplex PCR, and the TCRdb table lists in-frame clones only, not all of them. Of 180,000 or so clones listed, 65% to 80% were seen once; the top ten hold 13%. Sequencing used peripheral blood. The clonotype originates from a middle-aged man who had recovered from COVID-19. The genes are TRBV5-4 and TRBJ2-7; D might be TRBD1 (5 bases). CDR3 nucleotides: TGTGCCAGCAGCTCAACAGGAGCCTACGAGCAGTACTTC. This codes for CASSSTGAYEQYF. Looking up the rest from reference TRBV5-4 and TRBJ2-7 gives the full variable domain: ETGVTQSPTHLIKTRGQQVTLRCSSQSGHNTVSWYQQALGQGPQFIFQYYREEENGRGNFPPRFSGLQFPNYSSELNVNALELDDSALYLCASSSTGAYEQYFGPGTRLTVT.